This passage covers 10 T cell receptor beta chains from one sample sequenced in a study of OX40 agonist ivuxolimab in advanced cancers. Method: immunoSEQ multiplex PCR; TCRdb's copy keeps in-frame clones and lacks some. The sample has 55,000 to 70,000 clones, approximately 85% seen once. The sample consisted of CD4+ or CD8+ T cells sorted from blood, taken in a trial of the OX40 agonist ivuxolimab. These receptors were obtained from an adult with an advanced solid tumor such as melanoma, head and neck, liver or kidney cancer.

With respect to this clone: One end of the junction fails to match germline, which may point to a read error. The chain couples TRBV4-1 to TRBJ2-7; perhaps TRBD1 as D (6 bases). This CDR3 region has 16 residues. Germline CDR1 and CDR2: MGHRA and YSYEKL. The CDR3 bases are TGTGCCAGCAGCCAAGATCCGGGACAAAACTCCTACGAGCAGTACTTC. Its protein product is CASSQDPGQNSYEQYF.

V and J are TRBV7-9 and TRBJ2-2; TRBD2 matches at 8 bases. V was pared by 2 bases and J by 2 bases, with 1 base of the junction left unmatched. CDR1 SEHNR and CDR2 FQNEAQ come from the germline V gene (reference sequence). This CDR3 has 15 amino acids. The CDR3 loop is CASSLTSGNTGELFF. The CDR3 DNA is TGTGCCAGCAGCTTAACTAGCGGTAACACCGGGGAGCTGTTTTTT.

This chain connects TRBV27 to TRBJ2-7, with 9 bases aligning to TRBD1. CDR3 length equals 15 residues. CDR1 MNHEY and CDR2 SMNVEV come from the germline V gene (reference sequence). J was trimmed by 1 base and V by 5 bases; bases with no gene match: 6. CDR3: CASSLGTGNSYEQYF. DNA for the CDR3: TGTGCCAGCAGTCTGGGGACAGGGAATTCCTACGAGCAGTACTTC.

The CDR3 region has the DNA TGTGCCAGCAGCTTAGGGCTAGCGGGAGCCGGAGATACGCAGTATTTT. Protein sequence: CASSLGLAGAGDTQYF. The J gene is TRBJ2-3, the V gene TRBV5-4; TRBD2 agrees at 10 bases. CDR1 and CDR2 from the germline V gene are SGHNT and YYREEE (reference sequence). This CDR3 contains 16 residues. The V and J ends lost 2 bases and 5 bases, in that order; junction bases with no gene match: 8.

This clone was seen a few times. The rearrangement links TRBV28 to TRBJ2-1, with D hard to call. V dropped 2 bases and J dropped 4 bases, with 12 bases sitting between them. Germline V gives CDR1 MDHEN, CDR2 SYDVKM. The CDR3 consists of 15 residues. The CDR3 spells CASSLETLSYNEQFF. The CDR3, as DNA: TGTGCCAGCAGTTTAGAGACTCTCTCATACAATGAGCAGTTCTTC. Complete variable domain (other parts from reference TRBV28 and TRBJ2-1): DVKVTQSSRYLVKRTGEKVFLECVQDMDHENMFWYRQDPGLGLRLIYFSYDVKMKEKGDIPEGYSVSREKKERFSLILESASTNQTSMYLCASSLETLSYNEQFFGPGTRLTVL.

The chain employs TRBV7-2 and TRBJ1-2, with a tentative D call TRBD1 (5 bases). Germline CDR1 and CDR2: SGHTA and FQGNSA. With 5 bases removed from V and 6 bases from J, the gap between germline ends came to 19 bases. This CDR3 has 15 amino acids. CDR3 in amino acids: CASSTGPSPGNGYTF. In DNA form, the CDR3 reads TGTGCCAGCAGCACAGGCCCATCACCAGGGAATGGCTACACCTTC.

V and J are TRBV9 and TRBJ2-5; D not resolved. This CDR3 is built from 12 residues. The germline V and J ends were trimmed by 2 bases and 1 base, with 3 bases remaining between them. Germline assignment: CDR1 SGDLS and CDR2 YYNGEE. CDR3 DNA sequence: TGTGCCAGCAGCGTGGGCCAAGAGACCCAGTACTTC. This translates into CASSVGQETQYF.

The chain joins TRBV6-1 to TRBJ2-7, with D tentatively TRBD2 (7 bases). There are 15 residues in the CDR3. Germline values: CDR1 MNHNS, CDR2 SASEGT. Trimming removed 0 bases at V and 0 bases at J, with 9 bases between. CDR3 sequence (DNA): TGTGCCAGCAGTGAAGCAGGGGGGGGCTCCTACGAGCAGTACTTC. This codes for CASSEAGGGSYEQYF.

This rearrangement joins TRBV19 to TRBJ2-7; 9 positions match TRBD1. V shed 6 bases, J shed 0 bases, and the junction held 3 bases outside the gene matches. Germline V gives CDR1 LNHDA, CDR2 SQIVND (reference sequence). The CDR3 loop spans 14 amino acids. CDR3 amino acids: CASREDRGSYEQYF. CDR3 bases: TGTGCCAGTAGGGAGGACAGGGGCTCCTACGAGCAGTACTTC.

The chain uses TRBV5-1 and TRBJ2-5; 8 nucleotides match TRBD2. J was trimmed by 5 bases and V by 0 bases; bases with no gene match: 9. The CDR3 length is 16 residues. In germline, CDR1 is SGHRS, CDR2 YFSETQ. The DNA for the CDR3 is TGCGCCAGCAGCTTGGCCTTAAGCGGGAGTGGGGAGACCCAGTACTTC. It encodes CASSLALSGSGETQYF.